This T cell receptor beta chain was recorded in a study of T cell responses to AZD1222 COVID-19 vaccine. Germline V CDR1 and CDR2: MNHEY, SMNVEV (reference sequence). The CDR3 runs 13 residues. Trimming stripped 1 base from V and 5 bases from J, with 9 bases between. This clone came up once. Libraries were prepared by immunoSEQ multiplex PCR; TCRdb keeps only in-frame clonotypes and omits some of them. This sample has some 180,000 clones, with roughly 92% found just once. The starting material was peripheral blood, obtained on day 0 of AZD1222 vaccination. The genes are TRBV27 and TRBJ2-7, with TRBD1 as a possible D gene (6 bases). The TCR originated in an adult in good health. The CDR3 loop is CASSLLQGHEQYF. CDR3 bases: TGTGCCAGCAGTTTATTACAGGGACACGAGCAGTACTTC.